The 3 T cell receptor beta chains given below trace back to one sample, sequenced in a study of CD8+CD57+ T cells in acquired aplastic anemia. Individuals selected for sequencing had exhibited CD8+CD57+ cell expansion on flow cytometry. Researchers used genomic DNA as the template to profile TCR beta VDJ and CDR3. Via MiXCR, TCRdb re-called the reads, giving one row per CDR3 protein. The sample gives fewer than 250,000 distinct CDR3 sequences, 40% to 50% of which show up once; roughly 8% is in the top ten. The sequencing input was sorted CD4+, CD8+, or CD8+CD57+ T cells (not recorded which) from PBMCs. Receptor source: a human donor with aplastic anemia.

This clonotype was observed at least ten times. V and J are TRBV6-5 and TRBJ1-1; TRBD1 might be the D (5 bases). CDR1 MNHEY and CDR2 SVGAGI come from the germline V gene. The CDR3 is 15 residues long. The V and J ends lost 0 bases and 3 bases respectively, with 11 bases between them. The CDR3 coding sequence is TGTGCCAGCAGTTACTCGAGTACGGGGCACACTGAAGCTTTCTTT. Its translation is CASSYSSTGHTEAFF.

This sequence joins TRBV20-1 and TRBJ2-7, with unresolved D. The germline CDR1 and CDR2 sequences are DFQATT and SNEGSKA (reference sequence). There are 14 residues in the CDR3. V was pared by 0 bases and J by 1 base, with 10 bases between. Here the CDR3 DNA reads TGCAGTGCTAGAGATTCTGGCTTTTCCTACGAGCAGTACTTC. It is translated as CSARDSGFSYEQYF.

The chain couples TRBV12-3 or TRBV12-4 to TRBJ2-2; 13 bases fit TRBD2. V lost 4 bases to trimming and J lost 4 bases; unmatched junction nucleotides: 6. CDR3 size: 17 residues. CDR3 loop: CASSSPGLAGVTGELFF. CDR3 nucleotide sequence: TGTGCCAGCAGTTCCCCCGGACTAGCGGGAGTCACCGGGGAGCTGTTTTTT.